The 23 T cell receptor beta chains reported below all come from one sample, sequenced in a study of blood T cell repertoires in COVID-19. Here immunoSEQ multiplex PCR was the method, and the copy in TCRdb shows in-frame clones only, minus some. Here the sample spans more than 150,000 clones, approximately 80% being singletons. What was sequenced was peripheral blood. All receptors derive from a human donor in a cohort sampled during active COVID-19.

V usage is TRBV5-1 and J usage is TRBJ1-6; 10 bases fit TRBD1. V lost 0 bases to trimming and J lost 1 base; unmatched junction nucleotides: 1. The CDR3 has 17 amino acids. The germline CDR1 and CDR2 sequences are SGHRS and YFSETQ. DNA of the CDR3: TGCGCCAGCAGCTTGGGGGGACAGGGGTCCTATAATTCACCCCTCCACTTT. Amino acid sequence: CASSLGGQGSYNSPLHF.

This chain joins TRBV5-1 and TRBJ2-3; D is perhaps TRBD2 (5 bases). V was clipped by 2 bases and J by 1 base, with 14 bases between them. Germline lookup yields CDR1 SGHRS and CDR2 YFSETQ. This CDR3 has 16 amino acids. The CDR3 region has the DNA TGCGCCAGCAGCTTTTCGGGGTCTATCCGCACAGATACGCAGTATTTT. This sequence encodes CASSFSGSIRTDTQYF.

J is TRBJ2-6 and V is TRBV13, with unresolved D. This CDR3 comprises 17 residues. V was pared by 0 bases and J by 0 bases, with 9 bases between. Germline V gives CDR1 PRHDT, CDR2 FYEKMQ (reference sequence). The CDR3 DNA reads as TGTGCCAGCAGCTTAGGCCGACGGGTCTCTGGGGCCAACGTCCTGACTTTC. Protein sequence: CASSLGRRVSGANVLTF. The full variable domain, with the rest looked up from reference TRBV13 and TRBJ2-6, is AAGVIQSPRHLIKEKRETATLKCYPIPRHDTVYWYQQGPGQDPQFLISFYEKMQSDKGSIPDRFSAQQFSDYHSELNMSSLELGDSALYFCASSLGRRVSGANVLTFGAGSRLTVL.

This clone appeared a single time. This chain joins TRBV18 and TRBJ1-1; D not certain. V was clipped by 6 bases and J by 1 base, with 9 bases between them. The CDR3 extends over 13 amino acids. Germline CDR1 is KGHSH and CDR2 is LQKENI. This CDR3 reads CASSTQANTEAFF. CDR3 sequence (DNA): TGTGCCAGCTCTACTCAGGCGAACACTGAAGCTTTCTTT.

The chain is built from TRBV4-2 and TRBJ1-4; D unclear. V lost 0 bases, J lost 3 bases, and 11 bases lay in between. In germline, CDR1 is LGHNA, CDR2 YNFKEQ. The CDR3 consists of 16 residues. The CDR3 nucleotides are TGTGCCAGCAGCCAAGATGGAACGCAGGCTAATGAAAAACTGTTTTTT. Its translation: CASSQDGTQANEKLFF.

The rearrangement uses TRBV5-1 and TRBJ2-6, with D possibly TRBD1 on 6 matching bases. The germline CDR1 and CDR2 sequences are SGHRS and YFSETQ. CDR3 length: 17 amino acids. V was cut by 0 bases and J by 2 bases, with 12 bases left in between. The CDR3 DNA is TGCGCCAGCAGCTTGGGGCCCAGGGGTGCTGGGGCCAACGTCCTGACTTTC. Its protein is CASSLGPRGAGANVLTF.

The chain employs TRBV9 and TRBJ1-1; 10 nucleotides match TRBD1. Germline CDR1 reads SGDLS; CDR2 reads YYNGEE. This CDR3 is 15 amino acids long. J was trimmed by 1 base and V by 4 bases; bases with no gene match: 4. The CDR3 region has the DNA TGTGCCAGCAGCCCCAGGGACAGGGGGAACACTGAAGCTTTCTTT. It yields the protein CASSPRDRGNTEAFF.

The chain combines TRBV10-2 with TRBJ2-7; 7 bases agree with TRBD2. CDR1 and CDR2 (germline): WSHSY, SAAADI. This CDR3 is 16 amino acids long. Losses at the gene ends were 1 base for V and 0 bases for J; bases not matched to a gene: 6. CDR3 DNA: TGCGCCAGCAGTGAGTTGGGGGGGGACCCCTCCTACGAGCAGTACTTC. Its protein is CASSELGGDPSYEQYF.

The chain is built from TRBV5-1 and TRBJ2-5; weak D call: TRBD2 (5 bases). Germline CDR1 SGHRS, CDR2 YFSETQ. The CDR3 is 16 residues long. V was pared by 0 bases and J by 7 bases, with 19 bases between. The CDR3 spells CASSLGRTPSLVTQYF. In nucleotides, the CDR3 is TGCGCCAGCAGCTTGGGCCGGACTCCCTCCCTAGTGACCCAGTACTTC.

The chain combines TRBV5-1 with TRBJ1-2, with 7 bases fitting TRBD1. Germline loops: CDR1 SGHRS, CDR2 YFSETQ. Trimming took 4 bases from V and 8 from J; bases not matched to a gene: 5. This CDR3 comprises 12 residues. The CDR3 protein is CASSAGTVGYTF. The CDR3 DNA sequence: TGCGCCAGCAGCGCGGGGACAGTCGGCTACACCTTC.

The rearrangement links TRBV27 to TRBJ1-4; D possibly corresponds to TRBD1 (6 bases). Germline V gives CDR1 MNHEY, CDR2 SMNVEV (reference sequence). The CDR3 extends over 13 amino acids. Trimming shortened V by 5 bases and J by 7 bases, and 11 bases separated the two germline ends. This CDR3 reads CASSNRDSEKLFF. CDR3 nucleotides: TGTGCCAGCAGTAACAGGGATAGTGAAAAACTGTTTTTT.

J is TRBJ2-1 and V is TRBV15; 7 bases align to TRBD1. Trimming cost V 3 bases and J 3 bases; bases outside gene matches: 2. The CDR3 runs 14 residues. Per the germline V gene, CDR1 is LNHNV and CDR2 is YYDKDF (reference sequence). CDR3: CATSSPGGYNEQFF. Written as DNA, the CDR3 is TGTGCCACCAGCAGTCCAGGGGGCTACAATGAGCAGTTCTTC.

CDR3 amino acids: CASSLGQIMFF. CDR3 DNA sequence: TGTGCCAGCAGCTTGGGGCAGATAATGTTTTTT. The rearrangement joins TRBV5-8 to TRBJ1-4; D call uncertain. CDR1 and CDR2 (germline): SGHTS, YDEGEE. V was clipped by 0 bases and J by 15 bases, with 9 bases between them. This CDR3 is built from 11 residues.

This clone was seen a handful of times. The chain has TRBV11-2 and TRBJ2-7; 8 nucleotides agree with TRBD1. The CDR3 length is 15 residues. The junction had 6 bases not matched to a gene; V was cut back by 3 bases and J by 2 bases. Germline CDR1 is SGHAT and CDR2 is FQNNGV. CDR3 bases: TGTGCCAGCAGCTTCCGGGACAGGAGGGCCTACGAGCAGTACTTC. It specifies CASSFRDRRAYEQYF. Full variable domain (outside the CDR3, taken from reference TRBV11-2 and TRBJ2-7): EAGVAQSPRYKIIEKRQSVAFWCNPISGHATLYWYQQILGQGPKLLIQFQNNGVVDDSQLPKDRFSAERLKGVDSTLKIQPAKLEDSAVYLCASSFRDRRAYEQYFGPGTRLTVT.

This clone is medium-sized in the sample. At one boundary the junction diverges from the germline segment, which might be a read error. This same CDR3 is encoded by further DNA sequences in the sample. This rearrangement joins TRBV7-7 to TRBJ1-3; 9 nucleotides match TRBD1. The CDR3 loop spans 15 amino acids. Germline CDR1 reads SSHAT; CDR2 reads FNYEAQ (reference sequence). This CDR3 is CASSLGQGAGNTIYF. The CDR3 DNA follows: TGTGCTAGCAGCTTGGGACAGGGTGCCGGAAACACCATATATTTT.

V gene TRBV2 combines with J gene TRBJ2-7; tentatively, D is TRBD1 (6 bases). Germline V gene sequence: CDR1 SNHLY, CDR2 FYNNEI. This CDR3 contains 15 residues. V lost 5 bases and J lost 5, with 19 bases in between. CDR3 bases: TGTGCCAGCAGTTTTCGGACAGCCTTGCGGAACGAGCAGTACTTC. This encodes CASSFRTALRNEQYF.

The gene calls are TRBV5-1 and TRBJ1-4; no firm D call. CDR1 and CDR2 (germline): SGHRS, YFSETQ. V was cut by 0 bases and J by 8 bases, with 11 bases left in between. This CDR3 has 14 residues. CDR3 sequence (DNA): TGCGCCAGCAGCTTGGGAGGCCAAACCGAAAAACTGTTTTTT. It encodes CASSLGGQTEKLFF. The complete variable domain, with remaining parts taken from reference TRBV5-1 and TRBJ1-4, reads KAGVTQTPRYLIKTRGQQVTLSCSPISGHRSVSWYQQTPGQGLQFLFEYFSETQRNKGNFPGRFSGRQFSNSRSEMNVSTLELGDSALYLCASSLGGQTEKLFFGSGTQLSVL.

The V call is TRBV6-5, the J call TRBJ1-1; 7 nucleotides line up with TRBD1. This CDR3 has 15 residues. Germline lookup yields CDR1 MNHEY and CDR2 SVGAGI. Trimming cost V 6 bases and J 2 bases; bases outside gene matches: 9. CDR3 protein: CASRSAGTANTEAFF. The CDR3 region has the DNA TGTGCCAGCAGATCCGCCGGGACAGCCAACACTGAAGCTTTCTTT.

The CDR3 protein is CSVEGDRGAYEQYF. The CDR3, as DNA: TGCAGCGTTGAAGGGGACAGGGGGGCCTACGAGCAGTACTTC. V and J are TRBV29-1 and TRBJ2-7; 11 bases are shared with TRBD1. This CDR3 comprises 14 residues. Trimming at V came to 1 base and at J to 2 bases, leaving 1 base not matched to a gene. CDR1 and CDR2 (germline): SQVTM, ANQGSEA.

This clone was observed once. The V and J genes are TRBV7-9 and TRBJ2-3; 7 bases line up with TRBD2. With 5 bases clipped from V and 0 bases from J, the junction kept 11 bases outside the gene matches. The CDR3 spans 17 residues. Germline CDR1 and CDR2: SEHNR and FQNEAQ (reference sequence). The DNA of the CDR3 is TGTGCCAGCAGCCGTCGGCCCTTCGGGGGGAGCACAGATACGCAGTATTTT. Translation: CASSRRPFGGSTDTQYF.

This clone has more than one count but fewer than ten. This chain links TRBV7-2 with TRBJ1-1, with D tentatively TRBD1 (5 bases). The germline gives CDR1 SGHTA, CDR2 FQGNSA. CDR3 length: 15 amino acids. V dropped 5 bases and J dropped 3 bases, with 16 bases sitting between them. The CDR3 nucleotides read TGTGCCAGCAGCCCTAGGGCAGGGAGGCACACTGAAGCTTTCTTT. This translates into CASSPRAGRHTEAFF.

The V gene is TRBV5-4, the J gene TRBJ1-2, with a weak D call TRBD1 (6 bases). Germline V gene sequence: CDR1 SGHNT, CDR2 YYREEE (reference sequence). This CDR3 contains 15 residues. The V gene lost 2 bases and the J gene lost 4 bases, with 15 bases spanning the gap. The CDR3 region is CASSFPGGSSYGYTF. CDR3 nucleotides: TGTGCCAGCAGCTTCCCGGGGGGCTCCTCCTATGGCTACACCTTC.

The gene calls are TRBV27 and TRBJ1-6; a possible D gene is TRBD1 (5 bases). The germline V and J ends were trimmed by 0 bases and 9 bases, with 18 bases remaining between them. In germline, CDR1 is MNHEY, CDR2 SMNVEV (reference sequence). The CDR3 contains 17 residues. This CDR3 is CASSLSNRGWNGSPLHF. The CDR3 coding sequence is TGTGCCAGCAGTTTATCGAATAGGGGATGGAACGGTTCACCCCTCCACTTT.